This section outlines one TCR beta chain sequence together with its context. Germline values: CDR1 LNHNV, CDR2 YYDKDF (reference sequence). Trimming took off 0 bases at V and 3 bases at J, with 11 bases between the two ends. This CDR3 contains 16 residues. This sample was taken from a study of T cell changes during pregnancy in multiple sclerosis. The assay was immunoSEQ multiplex PCR, and TCRdb's table has in-frame clones only and misses some. The data hold tens of thousands of clones, with about nine tenths observed a single time. This TCR was sampled from a female donor in good health, enrolled as a control in a pregnancy study. This rearrangement joins TRBV15 to TRBJ2-2; D may be TRBD2 (5 bases). The sequences come from peripheral blood, collected in the first trimester of pregnancy. The CDR3 region is CATSRDLRDYTGELFF. The CDR3 nucleotides are TGTGCCACCAGCAGAGATCTGAGGGATTACACCGGGGAGCTGTTTTTT.